A single sample is the source of the 4 T cell receptor beta chains below, sequenced in a study of vaccination effects on CD4 cells after COVID-19. Profiling relied on immunoSEQ multiplex PCR, and the TCRdb table lists in-frame clones only, not all of them. Of about 24,000 clones in the sample, more than 70% are singletons; the top ten hold 9% to 12%. The ViraFEST assay expanded antigen-specific CD4+ T cells with viral peptide pools before sequencing. Following culture for approximately ten days, CD4+ T cells were isolated. Vaccine recipients lacked prior SARS-CoV-2 infection and had negative nucleocapsid antibodies. No antigens are known for them. Sequenced material: CD4+ T cells from PBMCs cultured with HCoV-NL63 spike peptides, taken before COVID-19 vaccination. These receptors all stem from a human donor who received a COVID-19 vaccine.

The table lists this clone with a few counts. The V call is TRBV7-9, the J call TRBJ2-5, with D perhaps matching TRBD2 (5 bases). The CDR3 has 16 residues. The V end was cut by 1 base, the J end by 0 bases, with 12 bases between. Germline lookup yields CDR1 SEHNR and CDR2 FQNEAQ (reference sequence). CDR3 nucleotides: TGTGCCAGCAGCTTAGGGTCGGCTAGCTACCAAGAGACCCAGTACTTC. Protein product: CASSLGSASYQETQYF.

This chain uses TRBV7-9 with TRBJ1-2, with 7 positions matching TRBD1. V trimming: 1 base; J trimming: 6 bases; junction bases outside the gene matches: 5. Germline lookup yields CDR1 SEHNR and CDR2 FQNEAQ (reference sequence). This CDR3 spans 14 amino acids. CDR3 loop: CASSLEQGRDGYTF. CDR3 in DNA: TGTGCCAGCAGCTTAGAACAGGGGAGGGATGGCTACACCTTC.

This clone was observed once. The rearrangement joins TRBV29-1 to TRBJ1-2; D is ambiguous. Trimming pared 3 bases from V and 4 bases from J, leaving 30 bases between. The length of the CDR3 is 19 residues. The germline V gene has CDR1 SQVTM and CDR2 ANQGSEA. The DNA for the CDR3 is TGCAGCGTTGAGGATTTGGAGGTGTGGGGTCCCCTAGGACCCTATGGCTACACCTTC. Translated: CSVEDLEVWGPLGPYGYTF.

This rearrangement joins TRBV19 to TRBJ2-7; D gene unclear. The CDR3 loop spans 13 amino acids. V dropped 7 bases and J dropped 1 base, with 11 bases sitting between them. CDR1 and CDR2 (germline): LNHDA, SQIVND (reference sequence). The CDR3 DNA is TGTGCCAGTACCCCGGCTTATTCCTACGAGCAGTACTTC. Its translation is CASTPAYSYEQYF.